The rows below give T cell receptor beta chains drawn from one sample of a study of cytomegalovirus exposure and HLA in healthy donors. Data came from immunoSEQ multiplex PCR; TCRdb stores just in-frame clones and leaves some out. The sample gives some 120,000 clones, around 75% of which show up once; 9% to 9.5% is in the top ten. Sequenced sample: PBMCs. Every receptor here comes from a woman in her 50s in good health and CMV-seropositive. Each CDR3 is given with its conserved first and last residue. D genes are given only for firm matches. Part of the rows lack a size; the others show once, few, many or a class for expanded clones.

D gene | J gene | V gene | clone size | CDR3 protein | CDR3 DNA
NA | TRBJ1-1 | TRBV5-1 | NA | CASSLEADTEAFF | TGCGCCAGCAGCTTGGAGGCGGACACTGAAGCTTTCTTT
NA | TRBJ1-3 | TRBV30 | once | CAWSGSGNSGNTIYF | TGTGCCTGGAGTGGCTCCGGGAACTCTGGAAACACCATATATTTT
NA | TRBJ1-1 | TRBV7-2 | few | CASSLDPRTEAFF | TGTGCCAGCAGCTTAGACCCGCGGACTGAAGCTTTCTTT
TRBD2 | TRBJ2-1 | TRBV5-1 | few | CASSLRTSGRSGNEQFF | TGCGCCAGCAGCTTACGGACTAGCGGGAGGTCTGGCAATGAGCAGTTCTTC
TRBD2 | TRBJ2-1 | TRBV7-9 | NA | CASGPSGLSYNEQFF | TGTGCCAGCGGCCCTAGCGGACTCTCCTACAATGAGCAGTTCTTC
NA | TRBJ1-6 | TRBV4-3 | NA | CASSQGIESGHSPLHF | TGCGCCAGCAGCCAAGGAATTGAATCAGGGCATTCACCCCTCCACTTT
NA | TRBJ1-5 | TRBV6-5 | NA | CASSLDSANQPQHF | TGTGCCAGCAGTTTGGACAGCGCTAATCAGCCCCAGCATTTT
NA | TRBJ2-4 | TRBV10-3 | NA | CAIRARQDSERQNIQYF | TGTGCCATCAGGGCCCGCCAGGACTCCGAGAGACAAAACATTCAGTACTTC
TRBD2 | TRBJ2-1 | TRBV19 | NA | CASSTRGGSGNKREQFF | TGTGCCAGTAGTACCCGGGGAGGTAGCGGGAATAAAAGAGAGCAGTTCTTC
NA | TRBJ1-1 | TRBV10-3 | few | CAITDTLNTEAFF | TGTGCCATCACCGACACCTTGAACACTGAAGCTTTCTTT
TRBD2 | TRBJ2-2 | TRBV14 | NA | CASSPHHGGASGELFF | TGTGCCAGCAGCCCGCACCACGGGGGGGCCTCGGGGGAGCTGTTTTTT
NA | TRBJ2-1 | TRBV23-1 | NA | CASSQSAGGYNEQFF | TGCGCCAGCAGTCAATCGGCAGGGGGGTACAATGAGCAGTTCTTC
TRBD1 | TRBJ1-2 | TRBV9 | NA | CASTRIGQGVHGYTF | TGTGCCAGCACCCGAATCGGACAGGGAGTGCATGGCTACACCTTC
TRBD2 | TRBJ2-1 | TRBV11-2 | few | CASSLEFLLAVSSYNEQFF | TGTGCCAGCAGCTTAGAATTTCTGCTAGCGGTAAGCTCCTACAATGAGCAGTTCTTC
NA | TRBJ2-5 | TRBV6-5 | NA | CASSPWGGDKETQYF | TGTGCCAGCAGCCCTTGGGGGGGGGACAAAGAGACCCAGTACTTC
NA | TRBJ2-7 | TRBV2 | NA | CASSEGTGPYEQYF | TGTGCCAGCAGTGAAGGGACTGGACCCTACGAGCAGTACTTC
NA | TRBJ1-1 | TRBV19 | NA | CASSHGRQGGEAFF | TGTGCCAGTAGTCACGGCCGTCAGGGCGGCGAAGCTTTCTTT
NA | TRBJ1-5 | TRBV5-1 | NA | CASSLGGYSNQPQHF | TGCGCCAGCAGCTTGGGCGGCTATAGCAATCAGCCCCAGCATTTT
TRBD1 | TRBJ1-4 | TRBV5-6 | few | CASSREGTGGGKLFF | TGTGCCAGCAGCCGCGAGGGGACAGGGGGCGGAAAACTGTTTTTT
NA | TRBJ1-4 | TRBV6-8 | NA | CASSYSSPATNEKLFF | TGTGCCAGCAGTTACTCGAGTCCCGCAACTAATGAAAAACTGTTTTTT
NA | TRBJ1-3 | TRBV7-9 | NA | CASSLDRFGNTIYF | TGTGCCAGCAGCTTAGACAGGTTTGGAAACACCATATATTTT
TRBD1 | TRBJ1-2 | TRBV10-3 | NA | CAISDLTLDRANYGYTF | TGTGCCATCAGTGACCTGACCCTGGACAGGGCTAACTATGGCTACACCTTC
TRBD1 | TRBJ1-5 | TRBV6-5 | NA | CATGQGLQPQHF | TGTGCCACCGGACAGGGCCTTCAGCCCCAGCATTTT
TRBD1 | TRBJ1-2 | TRBV4-1 | few | CASSQAPPPGQGARGYTF | TGCGCCAGCAGCCAAGCCCCCCCGCCGGGACAGGGGGCGAGAGGCTACACCTTC
TRBD1 | TRBJ2-1 | TRBV6-5 | NA | CASSRDRAYNEQFF | TGTGCCAGCAGTAGGGACAGGGCCTACAATGAGCAGTTCTTC
NA | TRBJ1-6 | TRBV6-1 | NA | CASNTDGWGDSPLHF | TGTGCCAGCAATACCGACGGCTGGGGGGATTCACCCCTCCACTTT
TRBD1 | TRBJ2-7 | TRBV6-5 | NA | CASSHRGRYEQYF | TGTGCCAGCAGCCACAGGGGGCGCTACGAGCAGTACTTC
TRBD2 | TRBJ2-3 | TRBV29-1 | NA | CSVGVAGVADTQYF | TGCAGCGTCGGCGTAGCGGGAGTTGCAGATACGCAGTATTTT
NA | TRBJ2-1 | TRBV7-2 | few | CASSYTGRQHRYNEQFF | TGTGCCAGCAGCTATACAGGGAGACAACACAGGTACAATGAGCAGTTCTTC
TRBD2 | TRBJ2-1 | TRBV10-1 | NA | CARRLAGGLNSYNEQFF | TGCGCCAGACGACTAGCGGGAGGGCTGAACTCCTACAATGAGCAGTTCTTC
TRBD1 | TRBJ1-1 | TRBV15 | NA | CATSIPGTENTEAFF | TGTGCCACCAGCATCCCCGGGACAGAGAACACTGAAGCTTTCTTT
NA | TRBJ2-1 | TRBV7-9 | NA | CASSLTRGLYNEQFF | TGTGCCAGCAGCTTAACGCGGGGGCTCTACAATGAGCAGTTCTTC
TRBD2 | TRBJ2-3 | TRBV27 | NA | CASSWGLAVGDTQYF | TGTGCCAGCAGTTGGGGACTAGCGGTAGGGGATACGCAGTATTTT
TRBD1 | TRBJ1-5 | TRBV6-5 | few | CASSGPTGTGQPQHF | TGTGCCAGCAGTGGGCCTACAGGGACAGGGCAGCCCCAGCATTTT
NA | TRBJ2-2 | TRBV30 | NA | CAWSGLAKIGELFF | TGTGCCTGGAGTGGGCTAGCTAAGATTGGGGAGCTGTTTTTT
TRBD2 | TRBJ2-7 | TRBV30 | NA | CAWSRREGDEQYF | TGTGCCTGGAGTAGGCGGGAGGGAGACGAGCAGTACTTC
NA | TRBJ1-2 | TRBV19 | NA | CASSIDTTGLANYGYTF | TGTGCCAGTAGTATAGATACAACAGGGCTAGCTAACTATGGCTACACCTTC
NA | TRBJ2-7 | TRBV5-1 | NA | CASSSGTPSYEQYF | TGCGCCAGCAGCTCCGGGACACCATCCTACGAGCAGTACTTC
NA | TRBJ1-2 | TRBV7-9 | NA | CASGAEGSKNYGYTF | TGTGCCAGCGGTGCCGAGGGCTCCAAGAACTATGGCTACACCTTC
NA | TRBJ2-3 | TRBV30 | once | CAWSEIQRRARTDTQYF | TGTGCCTGGAGTGAAATTCAGCGGCGGGCGAGGACAGATACGCAGTATTTT
NA | TRBJ1-2 | TRBV5-1 | once | CASRSDTGSSNGYTF | TGCGCCAGCAGGTCGGACACCGGATCATCTAATGGCTACACCTTC
TRBD2 | TRBJ2-1 | TRBV5-1 | NA | CASSLAPAGGVVEQFF | TGCGCCAGCAGCTTGGCCCCAGCGGGAGGGGTGGTAGAGCAGTTCTTC